These 10 T cell receptor beta chains came from one sample sequenced in a study of vaccination effects on CD4 cells after COVID-19. These receptors have no identified antigens. Profiling relied on immunoSEQ multiplex PCR, and the TCRdb table lists in-frame clones only, not all of them. The sample contains 26,000 or so clones, around 82% of which appear only once. In the ViraFEST assay, antigen-specific CD4+ clonotypes were identified by expansion after peptide-pool stimulation. Following culture for under 12 days, CD4+ T cells were isolated. Vaccination of participants consisted of two doses of either the BNT162b2 or mRNA-1273 vaccine. This material consisted of CD4+ T cells from PBMCs cultured with HCoV-NL63 spike peptides, taken after COVID-19 vaccination. The receptors originated from a human donor who received a COVID-19 vaccine. Some clones in this sample may be carry-over from other donors' samples.

The V and J genes are TRBV10-3 and TRBJ2-7; 9 bases map to TRBD1. CDR3 length: 13 amino acids. Unmatched junction bases numbered 8, after V lost 9 bases and J lost 5 bases. Germline V gives CDR1 ENHRY, CDR2 SYGVKD. The CDR3 is CAIQQGAAHEQYV. The DNA for the CDR3 is TGTGCCATACAACAGGGGGCTGCCCACGAGCAGTACGTC.

This chain connects TRBV28 to TRBJ2-1; the D is unclear. This CDR3 has 11 residues. Germline values: CDR1 MDHEN, CDR2 SYDVKM. V was clipped by 2 bases and J by 9 bases, with 5 bases between them. CDR3 amino acids: CASSLSREQFF. CDR3 nucleotide sequence: TGTGCCAGCAGTTTAAGTCGTGAGCAGTTCTTC.

The chain uses TRBV29-1 and TRBJ2-3, with D perhaps being TRBD1 or TRBD2 (6 bases each). V was clipped by 4 bases and J by 5 bases, with 13 bases between them. The CDR3 spans 13 residues. CDR1 SQVTM and CDR2 ANQGSEA come from the germline V gene. The CDR3 region is CSVGDRGRDTQYF. In nucleotides, the CDR3 is TGCAGCGTTGGGGACCGGGGGCGAGATACGCAGTATTTT.

In its sample, this clone was seen a few times. The V and J genes are TRBV19 and TRBJ2-5; a weak D match, TRBD2 (6 bases). Trimming left V 3 bases short and J 0 bases short, with 14 bases between. The V gene's germline CDR1 is LNHDA and CDR2 SQIVND (reference sequence). The CDR3 length is 16 residues. CDR3 sequence: CASSIQGGEDQETQYF. CDR3 bases: TGTGCCAGTAGTATTCAAGGCGGGGAGGACCAAGAGACCCAGTACTTC.

There are a few counts of this clone. This chain connects TRBV7-8 to TRBJ2-7; 13 bases are shared with TRBD2. The trim removed 3 bases at V and 6 bases at J, leaving 5 bases unmatched. Germline V CDR1 and CDR2: SGHVS, FQNEAQ. The CDR3 has 15 amino acids. For the CDR3, the DNA is TGTGCCAGCAGCTTCCCCGGGACTAGCGGGGTCGAGCAGTACGTC. It is translated as CASSFPGTSGVEQYV.

This sequence joins TRBV6-6 and TRBJ2-7; D is ambiguous. CDR3 length: 13 amino acids. Germline values: CDR1 MNHNY, CDR2 SVGAGI (reference sequence). V lost 0 bases and J 0 bases, leaving 3 bases between the germline ends. CDR3 sequence (DNA): TGTGCCAGCAGTTACTCGAGCTCCTACGAGCAGTACGTC. Its protein is CASSYSSSYEQYV.

The rearrangement joins TRBV5-1 to TRBJ1-3; D is perhaps TRBD1 (5 bases). V shed 1 base and J shed 0 bases, with 17 bases lying between them. Germline V gene sequence: CDR1 SGHRS, CDR2 YFSETQ. The CDR3 consists of 18 residues. DNA of the CDR3: TGCGCCAGCAGCTTGACAGGAGTTTTATTGAACTCTGGAAACACCATATATTTT. Translating gives CASSLTGVLLNSGNTIYF.

This chain's CDR3 is CASSPGVDYEQYV. The CDR3 DNA reads TGTGCCAGCAGCCCCGGGGTCGACTACGAGCAGTACGTC. The rearrangement links TRBV7-2 to TRBJ2-7, with D possibly being TRBD2 (5 bases). This CDR3 comprises 13 residues. Germline lookup yields CDR1 SGHTA and CDR2 FQGNSA. The V end was cut by 5 bases, the J end by 3 bases, with 11 bases between.

The rearrangement uses TRBV5-4 and TRBJ2-2; 8 bases are a match to TRBD1. V dropped 3 bases and J dropped 0; count of bases not matched to a gene: 7. The CDR3 covers 17 residues. Germline V gives CDR1 SGHNT, CDR2 YYREEE (reference sequence). The CDR3 DNA sequence: TGTGCCAGCAGCTGGGGCTTACAGGGGGCGAACACCGGGGAGCTGTTTTTT. Protein: CASSWGLQGANTGELFF.

This chain uses TRBV10-3 with TRBJ2-5; D is perhaps TRBD1 (6 bases). The CDR3 loop spans 12 amino acids. Germline CDR1 reads ENHRY; CDR2 reads SYGVKD. V gave up 10 bases and J gave up 5 bases, with 14 bases separating them. CDR3 residues: CATRTELETQYF. CDR3 coding DNA: TGTGCCACGAGGACAGAACTGGAGACCCAGTACTTC.